The TCR beta chain under discussion was sequenced for a study of regulatory T cells in long-lasting Graves disease. Whole-study findings and limits: Under persistent disease, TRBV28, TRBJ1-2 and TRBJ2-5 were used preferentially.

According to the study, TCR beta libraries were built with iRepertoire HTBI primers and CDR3-region Arm-PCR. Source study methods: Detected in the samples were about 60 TRBV and more than 11 TRBJ segments. TCRdb ran MiXCR on the multiplex PCR reads and lists one entry per CDR3 protein. These V and J calls derive from TCRdb rather than the authors' analysis. This table has roughly 500,000 distinct CDR3 sequences, under 25% appearing once. Details on this clonotype: Antigen specificity is unknown.

Time point meaning: persistent/refractory GD, antithyroid drugs over 5 years with positive TRAb. The TCR library was prepared using RNA isolated from PBMCs. V lost 7 bases and J 3 bases, leaving 13 bases between the germline ends. This CDR3 is 14 amino acids long. CDR1 MDHEN and CDR2 SYDVKM come from the germline V gene. This TCR was recovered from a female donor with Graves disease. Sequencing used peripheral blood mononuclear cells (PBMCs), obtained when the disease was refractory, from a patient treated with antithyroid drugs. This chain uses TRBV28 with TRBJ1-3, with D unresolved. CDR3 sequence reads: CASTPSHGGNTIYF. CDR3 coding DNA: TGTGCCAGCACCCCGAGTCACGGTGGAAACACCATATATTTT.